The 22 T cell receptor beta chains reported below all come from one sample, sequenced in a study of shared clonotypes between healthy human individuals. The data were produced by immunoSEQ multiplex PCR, yet TCRdb's version contains in-frame clones alone and is incomplete. The sample holds millions of clones, 85% to 95% seen once. The naive CD8 subset, CD45RO-negative cells positively selected for CCR7, excluded terminally differentiated effector memory CD45RA+ cells. The specimen sequenced was naive CD8+ T cells sorted from blood. The receptors derive from a man younger than 35 in good health.

The rearrangement links TRBV15 to TRBJ1-3, with 7 bases aligning to TRBD1. The V and J ends lost 4 bases and 4 bases, in that order; junction bases with no gene match: 7. The germline CDR1 and CDR2 sequences are LNHNV and YYDKDF (reference sequence). The CDR3 runs to 15 residues. CDR3 sequence: CATSILRGPGNTIYF. The CDR3, as DNA: TGTGCCACCAGCATTCTAAGGGGGCCGGGAAACACCATATATTTT. The full variable domain, with the rest looked up from reference TRBV15 and TRBJ1-3, is DAMVIQNPRYQVTQFGKPVTLSCSQTLNHNVMYWYQQKSSQAPKLLFHYYDKDFNNEADTPDNFQSRRPNTSFCFLDIRSPGLGDTAMYLCATSILRGPGNTIYFGEGSWLTVV.

The V and J genes are TRBV7-8 and TRBJ2-1; 8 bases agree with TRBD2. Unmatched junction bases numbered 12, after V lost 5 bases and J lost 0 bases. Germline V gene sequence: CDR1 SGHVS, CDR2 FQNEAQ. The CDR3 spans 18 residues. CDR3 coding DNA: TGTGCCAGCAGCCCTGCCTTGGCGGGGGGCGACTCCTACAATGAGCAGTTCTTC. Protein product: CASSPALAGGDSYNEQFF. The complete variable domain, with remaining parts taken from reference TRBV7-8 and TRBJ2-1, reads GAGVSQSPRYKVAKRGQDVALRCDPISGHVSLFWYQQALGQGPEFLTYFQNEAQLDKSGLPSDRFFAERPEGSVSTLKIQRTQQEDSAVYLCASSPALAGGDSYNEQFFGPGTRLTVL.

The gene calls are TRBV7-8 and TRBJ2-1; D might be TRBD2 (5 bases). The CDR3 has 12 residues. V gave up 3 bases and J gave up 7 bases, with 7 bases separating them. The germline V gene encodes CDR1 SGHVS and CDR2 FQNEAQ. CDR3 nucleotides: TGTGCCAGCAGCTTCAGCGGAAATGAGCAGTTCTTC. Translating gives CASSFSGNEQFF.

This clone was observed a single time. The V call is TRBV14, the J call TRBJ2-7, with 11 bases matching TRBD1. The CDR3 runs to 16 residues. Trimming at V came to 3 bases and at J to 5 bases, leaving 9 bases not matched to a gene. Germline V gene data show CDR1 as SGHDN and CDR2 as FVKESK. The CDR3 is CASSHAPGQGDDEQYF. The CDR3 bases are TGTGCCAGCAGCCATGCTCCGGGACAGGGGGACGACGAGCAGTACTTC.

V and J are TRBV7-3 and TRBJ2-3; D might be TRBD1 or TRBD2, each matching 5 bases. Germline values: CDR1 SGHTA, CDR2 FQGTGA. The CDR3 covers 15 residues. Trimming cost V 3 bases and J 1 base, with 11 bases left between them. CDR3 DNA: TGTGCCAGCAGCTTGGACGGGGACCGCACAGATACGCAGTATTTT. Protein: CASSLDGDRTDTQYF.

The rearrangement links TRBV7-9 to TRBJ2-3; the D gene is possibly TRBD2 (7 bases). The CDR3 runs 18 residues. V dropped 8 bases and J dropped 2 bases, with 26 bases sitting between them. In germline, CDR1 is SEHNR, CDR2 FQNEAQ (reference sequence). The CDR3 sequence is CASDFDQTGGGLTDTQYF. Written as DNA, the CDR3 is TGTGCCAGCGACTTCGACCAGACGGGGGGCGGACTCACAGATACGCAGTATTTT.

Turning to this clone: The same CDR3 arises from other DNA sequences in this sample as well. V is TRBV9 and J is TRBJ2-7; 10 bases are shared with TRBD2. The CDR3 runs to 14 residues. The V gene end was trimmed by 3 bases and the J gene end by 5 bases; junction bases not matched to a gene: 5. Germline assignment: CDR1 SGDLS and CDR2 YYNGEE. The CDR3 region has the DNA TGTGCCAGCAGCGGGCTAGCGGGAGTCGACGAGCAGTACTTC. Translated, it gives CASSGLAGVDEQYF. The entire variable domain, with the rest obtained from reference TRBV9 and TRBJ2-7, is as follows: DSGVTQTPKHLITATGQRVTLRCSPRSGDLSVYWYQQSLDQGLQFLIQYYNGEERAKGNILERFSAQQFPDLHSELNLSSLELGDSALYFCASSGLAGVDEQYFGPGTRLTVT.

In this sample, this clone turned up once. This chain uses TRBV28 with TRBJ1-2; 7 nucleotides line up with TRBD1. V shed 2 bases, J shed 4 bases, and the junction held 10 bases outside the gene matches. Germline CDR1 reads MDHEN; CDR2 reads SYDVKM. The CDR3 loop spans 16 amino acids. CDR3 residues: CASSLRGTVPVYGYTF. The DNA for the CDR3 is TGTGCCAGCAGTTTAAGAGGGACAGTCCCAGTCTATGGCTACACCTTC.

This clone has a single count. The chain joins TRBV4-1 to TRBJ1-3; D is uncertain. V lost 6 bases and J lost 8, with 20 bases in between. The CDR3 totals 15 residues. CDR1 is MGHRA and CDR2 is YSYEKL in the germline V gene. DNA for the CDR3: TGCGCCAGCAGGCTAAACCCTAACACTGGGGACACCATATATTTT. Amino acids: CASRLNPNTGDTIYF.

The chain recombines TRBV13 with TRBJ2-1, with a possible D match to TRBD2 (6 bases). This CDR3 region has 14 residues. Trimming stripped 0 bases from V and 8 bases from J, with 11 bases between. CDR1 and CDR2 from the germline V gene are PRHDT and FYEKMQ (reference sequence). CDR3 residues: CASSLGRGTDEQFF. As DNA, the CDR3 is TGTGCCAGCAGCTTAGGCCGAGGGACTGATGAGCAGTTCTTC. Full variable domain (remainder filled in from reference TRBV13 and TRBJ2-1): AAGVIQSPRHLIKEKRETATLKCYPIPRHDTVYWYQQGPGQDPQFLISFYEKMQSDKGSIPDRFSAQQFSDYHSELNMSSLELGDSALYFCASSLGRGTDEQFFGPGTRLTVL.

The J gene is TRBJ1-1, the V gene TRBV6-1; D remains unclear. This CDR3 has 13 amino acids. Trimming took 7 bases from V and 6 from J, leaving 15 bases between them. Germline V gives CDR1 MNHNS, CDR2 SASEGT. The CDR3 reads CASIPALVAEAFF. The CDR3 region has the DNA TGTGCCAGCATCCCCGCACTGGTGGCTGAAGCTTTCTTT.

The V call is TRBV7-8, the J call TRBJ2-1; TRBD2 aligns across 8 bases. The CDR3 loop spans 18 amino acids. In germline, CDR1 is SGHVS, CDR2 FQNEAQ. V dropped 3 bases and J dropped 0; count of bases not matched to a gene: 10. CDR3 amino acids: CASSFNLAGGASYNEQFF. The CDR3 DNA follows: TGTGCCAGCAGCTTTAACCTAGCGGGCGGTGCCTCCTACAATGAGCAGTTCTTC.

The chain carries TRBV29-1 and TRBJ1-3; no firm D call. The V and J ends lost 1 base and 3 bases respectively, with 13 bases between them. CDR3 length: 15 residues. From germline, CDR1 is SQVTM and CDR2 ANQGSEA. The CDR3 loop is CSVEGWGLLGNTIYF. As DNA, the CDR3 is TGCAGCGTTGAAGGGTGGGGTTTACTTGGAAACACCATATATTTT.

This chain uses TRBV30 with TRBJ1-3, with 7 bases identical to TRBD1. Trimming removed 8 bases from V and 0 bases from J; junction bases left unmatched: 22. Germline V gives CDR1 GTSNPN, CDR2 SVGIG (reference sequence). This CDR3 has 19 residues. The CDR3 sequence is CARDGFSETRDSSGNTIYF. In DNA, the CDR3 is TGTGCCCGTGATGGCTTCTCAGAGACCAGGGACAGCTCTGGAAACACCATATATTTT.

About this clone: This specimen includes other DNA sequences encoding the same CDR3. This chain links TRBV7-9 with TRBJ1-3, with D unresolved. Between the trimmed V and J ends, which lost 6 bases and 0 bases, there was a span of 6 bases. The CDR3 totals 13 residues. CDR1 and CDR2 from the germline V gene are SEHNR and FQNEAQ (reference sequence). The CDR3 DNA reads as TGTGCCAGCAGTCCAGGCTCTGGAAACACCATATATTTT. As protein: CASSPGSGNTIYF.

The J gene is TRBJ2-1, the V gene TRBV7-9, with D unclear. The CDR3 loop spans 13 amino acids. Germline CDR1 SEHNR, CDR2 FQNEAQ (reference sequence). V was cut by 5 bases and J by 10 bases, with 15 bases left in between. The CDR3 bases are TGTGCCAGCAGCCCTCCCGATCGAGTAGAGCAGTTCTTC. It specifies CASSPPDRVEQFF.

This chain links TRBV9 with TRBJ2-3, with 7 bases aligning to TRBD2. The ends lost 0 bases at V and 5 bases at J; junction bases unmatched: 6. Germline V gene lookup returns CDR1 SGDLS and CDR2 YYNGEE. The CDR3 is 15 residues long. DNA for the CDR3: TGTGCCAGCAGCGTAGTAGGCGTAGCGGGAGATACGCAGTATTTT. This sequence encodes CASSVVGVAGDTQYF.

The CDR3 loop is CASSLGPGTGDYEQYF. CDR3 bases: TGTGCCAGCAGCTTAGGCCCCGGGACAGGGGACTACGAGCAGTACTTC. This sequence joins TRBV7-2 and TRBJ2-7, with 10 bases that match TRBD1. The germline CDR1 and CDR2 sequences are SGHTA and FQGNSA. The CDR3 runs 16 residues. With 1 base clipped from V and 3 bases from J, the junction kept 6 bases outside the gene matches.

The chain carries TRBV9 and TRBJ1-2; D perhaps matches TRBD1 (5 bases). Germline CDR1 is SGDLS and CDR2 is YYNGEE. The CDR3 extends over 15 amino acids. Trimming removed 0 bases from V and 4 bases from J, with 13 bases in between. The CDR3 sequence is CASSVASQGSYGYTF. The CDR3 region has the DNA TGTGCCAGCAGCGTAGCTTCGCAGGGATCCTATGGCTACACCTTC.

In the case of this clone: The same CDR3 can be traced to other DNA sequences in this sample. The chain is built from TRBV7-9 and TRBJ2-5; TRBD2 might be the D (7 bases). Trimming removed 3 bases from V and 1 base from J, with 9 bases in between. CDR1 is SEHNR, CDR2 FQNEAQ, per germline (reference sequence). This CDR3 comprises 14 residues. As DNA, the CDR3 is TGTGCCAGCAGCTTGGGAGGGGGCCAAGAGACCCAGTACTTC. Translation: CASSLGGGQETQYF.

This clone appeared once. Being one base from a much bigger clone, this may be a read error. The sample holds other DNA sequences that translate to the same CDR3. The genes are TRBV5-6 and TRBJ2-5, with TRBD2 matching 11 bases. Germline values: CDR1 SGHDT, CDR2 YYEEEE. This CDR3 spans 16 amino acids. CDR3 protein: CASSLTSGGNEETQYF. Here the CDR3 DNA reads TGTGCCAGCAGCTTGACTAGCGGGGGTAATGAGGAGACACAGTACTTC.

The chain links TRBV28 to TRBJ2-7; D gene uncertain. Germline lookup yields CDR1 MDHEN and CDR2 SYDVKM. The germline V and J ends were trimmed by 4 bases and 2 bases, with 9 bases remaining between them. The length of the CDR3 is 13 residues. CDR3: CASSWGSPYEQYF. DNA of the CDR3: TGTGCCAGCAGTTGGGGTTCTCCCTACGAGCAGTACTTC.